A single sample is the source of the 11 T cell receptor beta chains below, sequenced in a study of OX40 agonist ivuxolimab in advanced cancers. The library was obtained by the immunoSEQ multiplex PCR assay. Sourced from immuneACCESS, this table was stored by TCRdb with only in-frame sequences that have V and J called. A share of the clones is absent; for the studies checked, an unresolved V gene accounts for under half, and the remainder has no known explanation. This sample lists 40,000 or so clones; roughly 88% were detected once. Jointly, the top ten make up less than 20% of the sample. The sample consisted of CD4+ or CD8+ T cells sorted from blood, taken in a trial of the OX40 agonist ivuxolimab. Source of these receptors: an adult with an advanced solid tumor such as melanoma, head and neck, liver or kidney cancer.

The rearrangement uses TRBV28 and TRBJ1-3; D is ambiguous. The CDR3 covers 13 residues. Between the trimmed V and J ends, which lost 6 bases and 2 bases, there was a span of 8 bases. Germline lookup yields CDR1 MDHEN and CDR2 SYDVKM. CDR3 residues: CASSPPAGNTIYF. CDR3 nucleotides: TGTGCCAGCAGCCCCCCAGCTGGAAACACCATATATTTT.

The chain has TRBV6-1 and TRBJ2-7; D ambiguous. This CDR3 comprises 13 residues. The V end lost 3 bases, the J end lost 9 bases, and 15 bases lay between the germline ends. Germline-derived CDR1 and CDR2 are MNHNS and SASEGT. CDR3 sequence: CASSEEIWHGQYF. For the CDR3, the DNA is TGTGCCAGCAGTGAGGAGATATGGCACGGGCAGTACTTC.

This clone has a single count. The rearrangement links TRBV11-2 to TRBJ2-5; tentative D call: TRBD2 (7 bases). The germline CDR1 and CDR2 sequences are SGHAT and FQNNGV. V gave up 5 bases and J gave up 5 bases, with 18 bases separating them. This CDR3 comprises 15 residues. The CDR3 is CASSPLWGGLETQYF. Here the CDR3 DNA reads TGTGCCAGCAGCCCCCTCTGGGGGGGCCTGGAGACCCAGTACTTC.

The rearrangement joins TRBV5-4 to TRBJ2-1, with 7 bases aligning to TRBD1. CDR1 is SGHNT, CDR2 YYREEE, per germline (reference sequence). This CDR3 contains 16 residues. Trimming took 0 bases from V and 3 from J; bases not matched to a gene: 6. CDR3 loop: CASSLADRVFYNEQFF. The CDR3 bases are TGTGCCAGCAGCTTGGCTGACAGGGTTTTCTACAATGAGCAGTTCTTC.

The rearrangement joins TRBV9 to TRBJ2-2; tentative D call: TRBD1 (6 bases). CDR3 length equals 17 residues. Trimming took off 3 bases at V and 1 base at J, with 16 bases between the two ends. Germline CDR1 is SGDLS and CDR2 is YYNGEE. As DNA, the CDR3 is TGTGCCAGCAGCGCGGACCTACAGGGCTTGAACACCGGGGAGCTGTTTTTT. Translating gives CASSADLQGLNTGELFF.

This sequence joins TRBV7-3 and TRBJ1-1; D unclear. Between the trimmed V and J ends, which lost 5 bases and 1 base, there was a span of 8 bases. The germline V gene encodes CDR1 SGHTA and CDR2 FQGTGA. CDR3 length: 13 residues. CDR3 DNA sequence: TGTGCCAGCAGCCTATATCAGAACACTGAAGCTTTCTTT. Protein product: CASSLYQNTEAFF.

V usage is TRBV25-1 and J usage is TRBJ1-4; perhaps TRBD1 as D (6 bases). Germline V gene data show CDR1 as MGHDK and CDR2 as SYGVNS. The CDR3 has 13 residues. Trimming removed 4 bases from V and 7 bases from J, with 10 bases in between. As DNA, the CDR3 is TGTGCCAGCAGTGGGGGGGCAGGTGAAAAACTGTTTTTT. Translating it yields CASSGGAGEKLFF.

The CDR3 bases are TGTGCCAGCAGTGAAGCGGCCTACAATGAGCAGTTCTTC. It codes for CASSEAAYNEQFF. The V gene is TRBV2, the J gene TRBJ2-1; D ambiguous. The V and J ends lost 0 bases and 2 bases respectively, with 2 bases between them. Germline lookup yields CDR1 SNHLY and CDR2 FYNNEI. The CDR3 has 13 residues.

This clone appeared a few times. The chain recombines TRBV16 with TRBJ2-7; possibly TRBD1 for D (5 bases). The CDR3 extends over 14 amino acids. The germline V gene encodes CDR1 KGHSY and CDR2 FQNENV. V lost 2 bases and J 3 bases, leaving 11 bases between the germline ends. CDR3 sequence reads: CASSQRQGNYEQYV. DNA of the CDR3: TGTGCCAGCAGCCAACGGCAGGGCAACTACGAGCAGTACGTC.

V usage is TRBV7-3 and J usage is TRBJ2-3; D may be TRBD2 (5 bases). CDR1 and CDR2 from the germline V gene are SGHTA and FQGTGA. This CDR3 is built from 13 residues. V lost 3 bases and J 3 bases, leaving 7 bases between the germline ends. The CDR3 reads CASSFGSTDTQYF. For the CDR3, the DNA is TGTGCCAGCAGCTTTGGGAGTACAGATACGCAGTATTTT. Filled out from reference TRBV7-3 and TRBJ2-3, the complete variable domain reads GAGVSQTPSNKVTEKGKYVELRCDPISGHTALYWYRQSLGQGPEFLIYFQGTGAADDSGLPNDRFFAVRPEGSVSTLKIQRTERGDSAVYLCASSFGSTDTQYFGPGTRLTVL.

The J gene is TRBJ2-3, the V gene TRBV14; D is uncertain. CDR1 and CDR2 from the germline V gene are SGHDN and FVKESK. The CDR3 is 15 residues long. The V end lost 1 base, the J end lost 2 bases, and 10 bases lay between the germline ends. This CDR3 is CASSQGFTYTDTQYF. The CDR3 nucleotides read TGTGCCAGCAGCCAAGGCTTTACTTACACAGATACGCAGTATTTT.